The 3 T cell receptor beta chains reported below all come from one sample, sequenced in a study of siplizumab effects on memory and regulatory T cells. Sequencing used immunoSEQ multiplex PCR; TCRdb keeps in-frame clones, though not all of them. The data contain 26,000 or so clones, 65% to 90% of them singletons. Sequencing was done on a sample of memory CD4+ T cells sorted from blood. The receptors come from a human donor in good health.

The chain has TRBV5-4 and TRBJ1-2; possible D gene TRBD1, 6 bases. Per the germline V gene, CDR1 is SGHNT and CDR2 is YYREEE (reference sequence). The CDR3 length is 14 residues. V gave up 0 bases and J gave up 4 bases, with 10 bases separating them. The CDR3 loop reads CASSLEPGVYGYTF. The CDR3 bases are TGTGCCAGCAGCTTGGAACCAGGGGTCTATGGCTACACCTTC. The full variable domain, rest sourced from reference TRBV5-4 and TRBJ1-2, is ETGVTQSPTHLIKTRGQQVTLRCSSQSGHNTVSWYQQALGQGPQFIFQYYREEENGRGNFPPRFSGLQFPNYSSELNVNALELDDSALYLCASSLEPGVYGYTFGSGTRLTVV.

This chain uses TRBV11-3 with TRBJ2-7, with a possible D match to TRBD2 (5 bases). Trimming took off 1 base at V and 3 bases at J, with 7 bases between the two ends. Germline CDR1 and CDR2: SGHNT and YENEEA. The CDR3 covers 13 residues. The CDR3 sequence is CASSLGRDYEQYF. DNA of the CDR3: TGTGCCAGCAGCTTAGGACGGGACTACGAGCAGTACTTC.

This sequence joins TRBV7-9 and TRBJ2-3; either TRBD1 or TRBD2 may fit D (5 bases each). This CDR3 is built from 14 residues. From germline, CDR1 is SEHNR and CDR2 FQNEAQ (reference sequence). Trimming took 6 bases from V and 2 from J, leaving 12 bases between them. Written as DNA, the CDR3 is TGTGCCAGCAGGGTGGGGGTATCCACAGATACGCAGTATTTT. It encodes CASRVGVSTDTQYF.